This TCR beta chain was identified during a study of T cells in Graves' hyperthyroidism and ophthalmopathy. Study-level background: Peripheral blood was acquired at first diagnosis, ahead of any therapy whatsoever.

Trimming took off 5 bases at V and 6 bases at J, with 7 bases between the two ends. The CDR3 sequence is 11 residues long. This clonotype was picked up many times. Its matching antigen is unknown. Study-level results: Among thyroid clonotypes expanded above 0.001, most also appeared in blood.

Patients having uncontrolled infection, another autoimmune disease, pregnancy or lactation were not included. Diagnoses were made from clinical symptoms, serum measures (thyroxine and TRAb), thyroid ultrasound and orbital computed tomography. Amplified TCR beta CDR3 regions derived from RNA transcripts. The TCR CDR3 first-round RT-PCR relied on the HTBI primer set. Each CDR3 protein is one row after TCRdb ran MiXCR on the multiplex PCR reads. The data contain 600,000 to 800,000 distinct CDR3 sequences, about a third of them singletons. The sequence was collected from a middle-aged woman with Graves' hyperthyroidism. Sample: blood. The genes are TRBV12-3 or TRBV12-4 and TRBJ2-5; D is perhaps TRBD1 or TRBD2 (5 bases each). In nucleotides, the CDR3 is TGTGCCAGCAGTCCGGGACAGACCCAGTACTTC. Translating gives CASSPGQTQYF.